Shown below are 28 T cell receptor beta chains from a single sample sequenced in a study of blood T cell repertoires in COVID-19. Using immunoSEQ multiplex PCR, the repertoire was profiled, and TCRdb retains in-frame clones only, with some absent. The sample yields 300,000 or so clones, around 90% seen once. The sample consisted of peripheral blood. The origin of the receptors is a woman in her forties with acute or convalescent COVID-19.

The rearrangement joins TRBV4-1 to TRBJ2-5, with TRBD2 matching over 10 bases. Germline values: CDR1 MGHRA, CDR2 YSYEKL. This CDR3 region has 16 residues. Germline trimming cut 6 bases from V and 7 bases from J; bases unmatched to any gene: 14. The CDR3 nucleotides read TGCGCCAGCAGACCGGCCTTAGCGGGGGGCCCCGGGACCCAGTACTTC. Residues: CASRPALAGGPGTQYF.

This clone was observed a few times. J is TRBJ2-5 and V is TRBV30; 9 positions match TRBD1. The trim removed 2 bases at V and 5 bases at J, leaving 12 bases unmatched. The germline V gene encodes CDR1 GTSNPN and CDR2 SVGIG (reference sequence). This CDR3 has 16 residues. The CDR3 region has the DNA TGTGCCTGGAGTAGACCCGGACAGGGGAAAGGCGAGACCCAGTACTTC. Amino acids: CAWSRPGQGKGETQYF.

The rearrangement joins TRBV3-1 (or the pseudogene TRBV3-2) to TRBJ2-1, with D uncertain. The CDR3 spans 16 residues. Germline V gene data show CDR1 as LGHDT and CDR2 as YNNKEL (reference sequence). Trimming took 3 bases from V and 3 from J, leaving 15 bases between them. The CDR3 DNA sequence: TGTGCCAGCAGCCACAGAGGCAGAGCTAGCTACAATGAGCAGTTCTTC. Its translation: CASSHRGRASYNEQFF.

This chain connects TRBV7-2 to TRBJ2-2; tentative D call: TRBD1 (6 bases). The CDR3 is made up of 15 amino acids. The germline CDR1 and CDR2 sequences are SGHTA and FQGNSA. Deletions cut 2 bases from V and 2 bases from J, with 9 bases between. Here the CDR3 reads CASSLNRVNTGELFF. CDR3 DNA: TGTGCCAGCAGCTTAAACAGGGTAAACACCGGGGAGCTGTTTTTT.

V and J are TRBV11-2 and TRBJ2-1, with a tentative D call TRBD2 (5 bases). This CDR3 region has 16 residues. Trimming shortened V by 1 base and J by 2 bases, and 12 bases separated the two germline ends. In germline, CDR1 is SGHAT, CDR2 FQNNGV. The CDR3 nucleotides read TGTGCCAGCAGCTTAGTCCGAGGGAACACCTACAATGAGCAGTTCTTC. Translation gives CASSLVRGNTYNEQFF. The full variable domain, its missing parts supplied by reference TRBV11-2 and TRBJ2-1, is EAGVAQSPRYKIIEKRQSVAFWCNPISGHATLYWYQQILGQGPKLLIQFQNNGVVDDSQLPKDRFSAERLKGVDSTLKIQPAKLEDSAVYLCASSLVRGNTYNEQFFGPGTRLTVL.

This clone was picked up one time. The rearrangement joins TRBV9 to TRBJ2-1, with 11 bases identical to TRBD2. The V and J ends lost 3 bases and 0 bases, in that order; junction bases with no gene match: 2. This CDR3 comprises 16 residues. Germline V gene data show CDR1 as SGDLS and CDR2 as YYNGEE. Here the CDR3 DNA reads TGTGCCAGCAGCGCTAGCGGGGGGATCTCCTACAATGAGCAGTTCTTC. Protein: CASSASGGISYNEQFF.

The chain uses TRBV24-1 and TRBJ1-3; D remains ambiguous. This CDR3 comprises 15 residues. Germline values: CDR1 KGHDR, CDR2 SFDVKD. The germline V and J ends were trimmed by 5 bases and 4 bases, with 14 bases remaining between them. The DNA of the CDR3 is TGTGCCACCAGTGGATCGCGGGAGTTGGGAAACACCATATATTTT. The encoded protein is CATSGSRELGNTIYF.

The chain has TRBV4-2 and TRBJ1-3; 9 nucleotides agree with TRBD1. This CDR3 contains 16 residues. With V trimmed by 3 bases and J by 2 bases, 5 bases remained unmatched. Per germline, CDR1 LGHNA and CDR2 YNFKEQ. CDR3 in amino acids: CASSHSTGGTGNTIYF. Here the CDR3 DNA reads TGTGCCAGCAGCCATAGTACAGGGGGCACTGGAAACACCATATATTTT.

The chain carries TRBV3-1 (or the pseudogene TRBV3-2) and TRBJ2-3; 11 bases map to TRBD2. The ends lost 2 bases at V and 0 bases at J; junction bases unmatched: 4. The CDR3 loop spans 17 amino acids. The germline V gene has CDR1 LGHDT and CDR2 YNNKEL (reference sequence). The CDR3 loop reads CASSQLAGGLSTDTQYF. Written as DNA, the CDR3 is TGTGCCAGCAGCCAACTAGCGGGGGGACTTAGCACAGATACGCAGTATTTT.

The rearrangement links TRBV6-5 to TRBJ1-2; D might be TRBD1 (5 bases). The germline CDR1 and CDR2 sequences are MNHEY and SVGAGI. The CDR3 consists of 14 residues. V lost 6 bases to trimming and J lost 4 bases, with 15 bases between them. This chain's CDR3 is CASRPRRDLYGYTF. In nucleotides, the CDR3 is TGTGCCAGCAGACCACGGCGGGACCTCTATGGCTACACCTTC.

Regarding this clone: Different DNA sequences within this sample yield the same CDR3. The rearrangement links TRBV18 to TRBJ2-2, with D perhaps TRBD2 (6 bases). This CDR3 has 14 amino acids. Germline loops: CDR1 KGHSH, CDR2 LQKENI. The ends were cut back, 2 bases at V and 2 bases at J, with 6 bases in the middle. Here the CDR3 reads CASSPGLNTGELFF. In DNA, the CDR3 is TGTGCCAGCTCACCAGGACTAAACACCGGGGAGCTGTTTTTT.

The table lists this clone with a count of one. The genes are TRBV6-5 and TRBJ1-5; D may be TRBD1 (6 bases). Looked up from germline, CDR1 is MNHEY and CDR2 is SVGAGI. The CDR3 spans 15 residues. The germline V and J ends were trimmed by 6 bases and 1 base, with 13 bases remaining between them. For the CDR3, the DNA is TGTGCCAGCAGCCCGGGGACACCAAGCAATCAGCCCCAGCATTTT. Its translation: CASSPGTPSNQPQHF.

J is TRBJ1-1 and V is TRBV30, with D perhaps matching TRBD1 (5 bases). The CDR3 spans 14 residues. Trimming removed 4 bases from V and 6 bases from J, with 18 bases in between. Germline assignment: CDR1 GTSNPN and CDR2 SVGIG (reference sequence). The CDR3 sequence: CAWNPPRGSAEAFF. CDR3 bases: TGTGCCTGGAACCCTCCACGGGGGAGCGCTGAAGCTTTCTTT.

This chain uses TRBV5-1 with TRBJ2-5; 10 bases are shared with TRBD2. The J segment lost 1 base and the V segment lost 3 bases, leaving 0 bases of the junction unmatched. Germline V gene lookup returns CDR1 SGHRS and CDR2 YFSETQ. This CDR3 region has 14 residues. The CDR3 reads CASSWTSGQETQYF. The DNA of the CDR3 is TGCGCCAGCAGCTGGACTAGCGGCCAAGAGACCCAGTACTTC.

Turning to this clone: The same CDR3 is also encoded by other DNA sequences in this sample. V usage is TRBV7-7 and J usage is TRBJ2-3; D gene uncertain. With 0 bases removed from V and 0 bases from J, the gap between germline ends came to 7 bases. The CDR3 has 15 residues. Germline values: CDR1 SSHAT, CDR2 FNYEAQ (reference sequence). CDR3 residues: CASSLAPGSTDTQYF. DNA of the CDR3: TGTGCCAGCAGCTTAGCCCCGGGTAGCACAGATACGCAGTATTTT.

This clone was recorded only once. V usage is TRBV9 and J usage is TRBJ1-1; D call uncertain. Germline V CDR1 and CDR2: SGDLS, YYNGEE. V was shortened by 0 bases and J by 2 bases, with 5 bases between the two germline ends. The CDR3 has 13 residues. CDR3 amino acids: CASSVVLNTEAFF. The CDR3 region has the DNA TGTGCCAGCAGCGTAGTTCTAAACACTGAAGCTTTCTTT.

V gene TRBV6-4 combines with J gene TRBJ2-3, with a tentative D call TRBD1 (6 bases). This CDR3 spans 15 amino acids. V was clipped by 6 bases and J by 0 bases, with 13 bases between them. Germline V gene data show CDR1 as MRHNA and CDR2 as SNTAGT. The CDR3 bases are TGTGCCAGCAGCACCGAGGGGGATAGCACAGATACGCAGTATTTT. It encodes CASSTEGDSTDTQYF.

The rearrangement joins TRBV10-3 to TRBJ2-2; 9 bases match TRBD1. Per the germline V gene, CDR1 is ENHRY and CDR2 is SYGVKD. J was trimmed by 6 bases and V by 0 bases; bases with no gene match: 5. This CDR3 region has 16 residues. CDR3 protein: CAISESQGARAGELFF. The CDR3 nucleotides read TGTGCCATCAGTGAGTCACAGGGGGCTCGGGCCGGGGAGCTGTTTTTT.

This clone has only one observation. This chain uses TRBV6-5 with TRBJ1-1; possibly TRBD1 for D (5 bases). CDR3 length: 13 amino acids. V lost 2 bases and J 5 bases, leaving 9 bases between the germline ends. Germline-derived CDR1 and CDR2 are MNHEY and SVGAGI. CDR3 sequence: CASSYKGQTEAFF. Written as DNA, the CDR3 is TGTGCCAGCAGTTACAAAGGACAAACTGAAGCTTTCTTT.

The chain joins TRBV27 to TRBJ1-2; D possibly corresponds to TRBD1 (5 bases). V dropped 3 bases and J dropped 8 bases, with 13 bases sitting between them. Germline values: CDR1 MNHEY, CDR2 SMNVEV (reference sequence). CDR3 size: 13 residues. Here the CDR3 DNA reads TGTGCCAGCAGTTTTGGGCAGGGATACGGCTACACCTTC. Translating it yields CASSFGQGYGYTF.

This clone has only a few counts. This sequence joins TRBV5-5 and TRBJ1-6; 8 nucleotides agree with TRBD1. CDR3 size: 14 residues. After removal of 4 bases from V and 6 bases from J, the junction contained 3 bases not matched to a gene. Germline V gene sequence: CDR1 SGHKS, CDR2 YYEKEE (reference sequence). Here the CDR3 DNA reads TGTGCCAGCAGCGGGACAGGTGGTAATTCACCCCTCCACTTT. Protein sequence: CASSGTGGNSPLHF.

This clone was counted only a few times. This sequence joins TRBV7-9 and TRBJ2-1; 7 positions match TRBD1. The CDR3 extends over 13 amino acids. Unmatched junction bases numbered 4, after V lost 10 bases and J lost 1 base. Germline V CDR1 and CDR2: SEHNR, FQNEAQ (reference sequence). CDR3 in amino acids: CATEQGSYNEQFF. The CDR3 nucleotides read TGTGCCACCGAACAGGGGTCCTACAATGAGCAGTTCTTC.

V gene TRBV6-5 combines with J gene TRBJ2-1; a weak D match, TRBD2 (6 bases). Looked up from germline, CDR1 is MNHEY and CDR2 is SVGAGI. Trimming removed 7 bases at V and 5 bases at J, with 18 bases between. CDR3 length: 15 amino acids. The DNA for the CDR3 is TGTGCCAGCAACAAGGGCGCGGGAACCAACAATGAGCAGTTCTTC. This gives the protein CASNKGAGTNNEQFF.

V is TRBV4-1 and J is TRBJ1-5, with D hard to call. The CDR3 totals 17 residues. V lost 0 bases to trimming and J lost 6 bases, with 18 bases between them. Per germline, CDR1 MGHRA and CDR2 YSYEKL. The CDR3 region has the DNA TGCGCCAGCAGCCAAGATAGTTCGGATCTTGGGAGTCAGCCCCAGCATTTT. This sequence encodes CASSQDSSDLGSQPQHF.

CDR3 protein: CASSPEQVGPTAFF. The CDR3 DNA reads TGTGCCAGCTCACCTGAGCAGGTCGGTCCCACGGCTTTCTTT. The chain uses TRBV18 and TRBJ1-1; D is undetermined. The V and J ends lost 3 bases and 11 bases respectively, with 19 bases between them. There are 14 residues in the CDR3. Germline V gene lookup returns CDR1 KGHSH and CDR2 LQKENI.

The chain links TRBV5-1 to TRBJ1-2; the D gene is possibly TRBD1 (5 bases). Germline CDR1 and CDR2: SGHRS and YFSETQ. The CDR3 has 14 amino acids. V lost 3 bases to trimming and J lost 4 bases, with 13 bases between them. The CDR3 region has the DNA TGCGCCAGCAGCTCCTCCGGAGGGGCCTATGGCTACACCTTC. Translating it yields CASSSSGGAYGYTF.

The rearrangement joins TRBV11-2 to TRBJ1-2, with D perhaps matching TRBD1 (6 bases). The CDR3 sequence is 14 residues long. Germline-derived CDR1 and CDR2 are SGHAT and FQNNGV. V was cut by 5 bases and J by 0 bases, with 10 bases left in between. The CDR3 DNA sequence: TGTGCCAGCAGCCCCAGGACAGCTAACTATGGCTACACCTTC. Its protein is CASSPRTANYGYTF. The whole variable domain, filled in from reference TRBV11-2 and TRBJ1-2, reads EAGVAQSPRYKIIEKRQSVAFWCNPISGHATLYWYQQILGQGPKLLIQFQNNGVVDDSQLPKDRFSAERLKGVDSTLKIQPAKLEDSAVYLCASSPRTANYGYTFGSGTRLTVV.

The chain carries TRBV7-9 and TRBJ1-2, with 10 bases aligning to TRBD1. Trimming removed 7 bases from V and 6 bases from J; junction bases left unmatched: 8. The CDR3 consists of 14 residues. Germline V lookup: CDR1 SEHNR, CDR2 FQNEAQ (reference sequence). DNA for the CDR3: TGTGCCAGCAACCCTATAGGACAGGGGGATGGCTACACCTTC. It encodes CASNPIGQGDGYTF.